The TCR beta chain described here comes from a study of long-term antiretroviral therapy in people with HIV. Study findings and constraints: Collection of the blood, which took place between about 2003 and 2017, possibly occurred under older ART regimens. At every time point, clones expanded before ART dominated the repertoire.

Run at survey level, the immunoSEQ assay was version v3.0. Repertoires were generated with immunoSEQ multiplex PCR, while TCRdb's copy carries only in-frame clones and drops some. The repertoire holds 30,000 to 35,000 clones, with approximately 85% as singletons. This clone came up once. Its antigen remains unknown. CDR3 length equals 14 residues. Trimming shortened V by 0 bases and J by 2 bases, and 8 bases separated the two germline ends. Germline loops: CDR1 LGHNA, CDR2 YSLEER. This clonotype originated in a man between 18 and 35 years old with HIV. The sample in question was unsorted PBMCs, obtained 0.8 years before starting antiretroviral therapy. The chain couples TRBV4-3 to TRBJ2-7, with D possibly matching TRBD2 (5 bases). CDR3 in DNA: TGCGCCAGCAGCCAAGATCTCGGGGCCTACGAGCAGTACTTC. This gives the protein CASSQDLGAYEQYF.